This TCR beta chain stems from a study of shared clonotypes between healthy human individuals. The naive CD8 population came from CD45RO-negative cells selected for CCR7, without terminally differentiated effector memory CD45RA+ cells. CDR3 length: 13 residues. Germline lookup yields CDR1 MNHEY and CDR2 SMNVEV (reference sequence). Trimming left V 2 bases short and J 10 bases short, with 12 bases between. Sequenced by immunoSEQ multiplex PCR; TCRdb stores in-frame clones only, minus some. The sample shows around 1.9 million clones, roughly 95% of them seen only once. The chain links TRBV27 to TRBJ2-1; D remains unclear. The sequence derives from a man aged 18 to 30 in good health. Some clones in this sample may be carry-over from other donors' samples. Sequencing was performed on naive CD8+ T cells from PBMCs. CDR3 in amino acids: CASSLPPGYEQFF. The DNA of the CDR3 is TGTGCCAGCAGTTTACCCCCAGGTTACGAGCAGTTCTTC.